This entry lists 16 T cell receptor beta chains sequenced from one sample in a study of T cell responses to AZD1222 COVID-19 vaccine (dated by TCRdb to about 2021). According to the study, the label for this sample's time point signals: about 28 days (+/-7) after the second vaccine dose. Preparation of the library involved the immunoSEQ multiplex PCR assay. What TCRdb holds here is the immuneACCESS table cut down to in-frame rearrangements. Part of the clones is not present; checked against another copy, under half of the missing clones reflect an unresolved V gene, and the others are unexplained. Present in this sample are 90,000 to 150,000 clones, 87% of which were seen just once. Approximately 2.6% of the sample lies in the top ten. The source material was peripheral blood, sampled 28 days after the second AZD1222 dose. These receptors originate from an adult who received the AZD1222 COVID-19 vaccine.

The chain has TRBV6-2 or TRBV6-3 and TRBJ2-7; D unresolved. The CDR3 sequence is 12 residues long. Trimming cost V 4 bases and J 2 bases, with 6 bases left between them. Germline V lookup: CDR1 MNHEY, CDR2 SVGEGT. CDR3 in DNA: TGTGCCAGCAGTTTCAGCCCCTACGAGCAGTACTTC. Amino acids: CASSFSPYEQYF.

The gene calls are TRBV4-1 and TRBJ1-1; D possibly corresponds to TRBD1 (5 bases). This CDR3 is 14 amino acids long. Trimming removed 3 bases from V and 2 bases from J, with 10 bases in between. CDR1 and CDR2 from the germline V gene are MGHRA and YSYEKL. The CDR3 sequence: CASSQNRLNTEAFF. In DNA form, the CDR3 reads TGCGCCAGCAGCCAGAACAGGCTTAACACTGAAGCTTTCTTT.

This clone was counted once. This chain connects TRBV27 to TRBJ2-3; 7 positions match TRBD1. CDR1 MNHEY and CDR2 SMNVEV come from the germline V gene (reference sequence). The CDR3 loop spans 14 amino acids. V trimming: 6 bases; J trimming: 2 bases; junction bases outside the gene matches: 5. The CDR3 protein is CASRRQGTTDTQYF. For the CDR3, the DNA is TGTGCCAGCAGGCGACAGGGAACCACAGATACGCAGTATTTT.

J is TRBJ2-1 and V is TRBV4-2, with 8 bases identical to TRBD1. The CDR3 covers 16 residues. The V gene end was trimmed by 5 bases and the J gene end by 4 bases; junction bases not matched to a gene: 10. Germline V gene data show CDR1 as LGHNA and CDR2 as YNFKEQ. The CDR3 reads CASSLEGTGNYNEQFF. The CDR3 coding sequence is TGTGCCAGCAGCTTAGAAGGGACAGGAAATTACAATGAGCAGTTCTTC.

CDR3 protein: CSVVLAYEQYF. The CDR3 bases are TGCAGCGTGGTCCTAGCCTACGAGCAGTACTTC. The rearrangement links TRBV29-1 to TRBJ2-7; D not resolved. The length of the CDR3 is 11 residues. Trimming shortened V by 6 bases and J by 2 bases, and 8 bases separated the two germline ends. Germline V gives CDR1 SQVTM, CDR2 ANQGSEA.

This chain links TRBV29-1 with TRBJ1-1; 7 bases are a match to TRBD1. CDR1 is SQVTM, CDR2 ANQGSEA, per germline. The length of the CDR3 is 13 residues. The ends lost 7 bases at V and 0 bases at J; junction bases unmatched: 5. This CDR3 is CSGNRGMNTEAFF. The CDR3 coding sequence is TGCAGCGGAAACAGGGGAATGAACACTGAAGCTTTCTTT.

In nucleotides, the CDR3 is TGTGCCAGCGGCAGTCAGGGGGCCACCGGGGAGCTGTTTTTT. It codes for CASGSQGATGELFF. This chain links TRBV6-5 with TRBJ2-2, with 8 bases aligning to TRBD1. Germline loops: CDR1 MNHEY, CDR2 SVGAGI. Unmatched junction bases numbered 6, after V lost 8 bases and J lost 4 bases. CDR3 length equals 14 residues.

The chain joins TRBV2 to TRBJ1-1; 8 bases are shared with TRBD1. J lost 6 bases, V lost 7 bases, and 7 bases had no gene match. The CDR3 has 13 residues. Germline assignment: CDR1 SNHLY and CDR2 FYNNEI. The CDR3 DNA reads TGTGCCAGCACCCGACAGGGGTGGGCTGAAGCTTTCTTT. Encoded protein: CASTRQGWAEAFF.

The rearrangement uses TRBV18 and TRBJ1-1; weak D call: TRBD1 (6 bases). There are 13 residues in the CDR3. The V end lost 5 bases, the J end lost 4 bases, and 11 bases lay between the germline ends. Germline V lookup: CDR1 KGHSH, CDR2 LQKENI. CDR3 DNA sequence: TGTGCCAGCTCATACACAGGGCCCACTGAAGCTTTCTTT. This translates into CASSYTGPTEAFF.

This chain uses TRBV15 with TRBJ2-1; 10 positions agree with TRBD1. CDR1 and CDR2 from the germline V gene are LNHNV and YYDKDF (reference sequence). CDR3 length: 14 residues. J lost 7 bases, V lost 4 bases, and 4 bases had no gene match. CDR3 sequence reads: CATSIDRGLNEQFF. CDR3 DNA: TGTGCCACCAGCATCGACAGGGGGCTGAATGAGCAGTTCTTC.

This clone was counted between two and nine times. The chain uses TRBV2 and TRBJ2-7; D may match TRBD1 or TRBD2 (5 bases each). The CDR3 is made up of 14 amino acids. Germline V lookup: CDR1 SNHLY, CDR2 FYNNEI. V dropped 9 bases and J dropped 3 bases, with 18 bases sitting between them. The CDR3 spells CASSRRGRNYEQYF. The CDR3 coding sequence is TGTGCCAGTTCCAGAAGGGGACGGAACTACGAGCAGTACTTC.

The V and J genes are TRBV18 and TRBJ1-2, with unresolved D. There are 15 residues in the CDR3. From germline, CDR1 is KGHSH and CDR2 LQKENI. V was trimmed by 4 bases and J by 2 bases, leaving 14 bases between them. CDR3 sequence reads: CASSLEQSLNYGYTF. The CDR3, as DNA: TGTGCCAGCTCACTTGAACAGAGTTTAAACTATGGCTACACCTTC.

J is TRBJ1-5 and V is TRBV15; no firm D call. This CDR3 contains 17 residues. V lost 0 bases, J lost 1 base, and 13 bases lay in between. Germline loops: CDR1 LNHNV, CDR2 YYDKDF (reference sequence). The CDR3 DNA follows: TGTGCCACCAGCAGAGACCCGGGCGGATTGAGCAATCAGCCCCAGCATTTT. Translating it yields CATSRDPGGLSNQPQHF. Supplemented by reference TRBV15 and TRBJ1-5, the full variable domain reads DAMVIQNPRYQVTQFGKPVTLSCSQTLNHNVMYWYQQKSSQAPKLLFHYYDKDFNNEADTPDNFQSRRPNTSFCFLDIRSPGLGDTAMYLCATSRDPGGLSNQPQHFGDGTRLSIL.

This chain joins TRBV18 and TRBJ1-3; TRBD1 aligns across 8 bases. CDR1 KGHSH and CDR2 LQKENI come from the germline V gene. This CDR3 contains 14 residues. V lost 3 bases to trimming and J lost 4 bases; unmatched junction nucleotides: 2. The CDR3 sequence is CASSPRGLGNTIYF. Here the CDR3 DNA reads TGTGCCAGCTCACCCAGGGGGCTCGGAAACACCATATATTTT.

This chain links TRBV19 with TRBJ1-2, with D possibly matching TRBD1 (6 bases). The CDR3 is 14 amino acids. The germline V gene encodes CDR1 LNHDA and CDR2 SQIVND (reference sequence). Trimming removed 7 bases from V and 3 bases from J, with 15 bases in between. CDR3 protein: CASNAGGGDYGYTF. The CDR3 DNA sequence: TGTGCCAGTAACGCGGGAGGGGGAGACTATGGCTACACCTTC.

This chain connects TRBV9 to TRBJ2-3; D is ambiguous. V was clipped by 0 bases and J by 2 bases, with 4 bases between them. Germline assignment: CDR1 SGDLS and CDR2 YYNGEE. The CDR3 contains 13 residues. The CDR3 DNA is TGTGCCAGCAGCGTAGGCTTCACAGATACGCAGTATTTT. Encoded protein: CASSVGFTDTQYF.